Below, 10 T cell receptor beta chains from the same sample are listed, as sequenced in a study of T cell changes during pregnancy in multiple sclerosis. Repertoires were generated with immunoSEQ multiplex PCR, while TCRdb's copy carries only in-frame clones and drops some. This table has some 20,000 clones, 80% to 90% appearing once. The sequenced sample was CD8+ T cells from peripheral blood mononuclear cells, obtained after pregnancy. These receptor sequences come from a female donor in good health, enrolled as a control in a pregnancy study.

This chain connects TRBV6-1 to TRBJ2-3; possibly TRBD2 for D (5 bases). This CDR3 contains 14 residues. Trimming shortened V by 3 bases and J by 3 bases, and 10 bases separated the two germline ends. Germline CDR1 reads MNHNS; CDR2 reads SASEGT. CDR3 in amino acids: CASSELAETDTQYF. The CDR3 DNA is TGTGCCAGCAGTGAGCTAGCAGAAACAGATACGCAGTATTTT.

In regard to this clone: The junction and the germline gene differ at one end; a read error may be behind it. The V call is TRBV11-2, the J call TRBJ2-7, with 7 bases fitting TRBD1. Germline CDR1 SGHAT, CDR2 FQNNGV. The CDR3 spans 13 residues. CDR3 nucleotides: TGTGTCAGCAGCTTAGATCCAGGGGGAGAGCAGTACTTC. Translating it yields CVSSLDPGGEQYF.

CDR3: CASIAGGEQYF. In DNA form, the CDR3 reads TGTGCCAGCATTGCGGGCGGGGAGCAGTACTTC. The chain couples TRBV6-6 to TRBJ2-7, with a possible D match to TRBD2 (5 bases). Germline values: CDR1 MNHNY, CDR2 SVGAGI (reference sequence). This CDR3 spans 11 amino acids. V dropped 7 bases and J dropped 7 bases, with 11 bases sitting between them.

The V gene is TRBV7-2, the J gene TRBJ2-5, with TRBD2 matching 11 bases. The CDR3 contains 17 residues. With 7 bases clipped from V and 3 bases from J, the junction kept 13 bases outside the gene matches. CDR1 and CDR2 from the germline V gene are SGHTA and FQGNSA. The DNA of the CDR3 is TGTGCCAGCAATTTTTACGGCTTAGCGGGAGGGGAAGAGACCCAGTACTTC. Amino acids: CASNFYGLAGGEETQYF.

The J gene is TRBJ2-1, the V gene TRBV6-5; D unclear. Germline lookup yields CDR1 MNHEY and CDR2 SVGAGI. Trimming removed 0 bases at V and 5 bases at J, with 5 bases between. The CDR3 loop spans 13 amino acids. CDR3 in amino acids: CASSYSSNNEQFF. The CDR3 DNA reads TGTGCCAGCAGTTACTCCTCTAACAATGAGCAGTTCTTC.

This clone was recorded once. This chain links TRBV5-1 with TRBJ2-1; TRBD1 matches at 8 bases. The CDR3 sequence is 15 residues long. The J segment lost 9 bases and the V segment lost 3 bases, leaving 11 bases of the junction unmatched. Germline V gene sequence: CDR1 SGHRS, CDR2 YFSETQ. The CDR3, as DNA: TGCGCCAGCAGCTCCGGACAGGGATCCTCGAGTGAGCAGTTCTTC. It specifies CASSSGQGSSSEQFF.

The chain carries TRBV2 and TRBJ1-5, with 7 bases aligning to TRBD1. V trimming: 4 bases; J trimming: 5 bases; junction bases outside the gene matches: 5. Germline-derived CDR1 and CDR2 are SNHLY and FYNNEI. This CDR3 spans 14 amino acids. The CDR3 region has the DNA TGTGCCAGCAGTGGGACAGGTTCGGATCAGCCCCAGCATTTT. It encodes CASSGTGSDQPQHF.

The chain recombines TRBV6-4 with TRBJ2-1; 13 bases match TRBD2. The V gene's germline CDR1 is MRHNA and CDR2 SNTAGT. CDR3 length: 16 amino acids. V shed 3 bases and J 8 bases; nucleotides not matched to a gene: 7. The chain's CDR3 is CASSERTSGSIDEQFF. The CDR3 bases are TGTGCCAGCAGTGAGAGGACTAGCGGGAGTATCGATGAGCAGTTCTTC.

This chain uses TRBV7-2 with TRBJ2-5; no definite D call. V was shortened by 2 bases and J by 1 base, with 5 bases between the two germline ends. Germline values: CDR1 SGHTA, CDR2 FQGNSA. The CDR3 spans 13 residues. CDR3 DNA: TGTGCCAGCAGCTTAAGCTTCCAAGAGACCCAGTACTTC. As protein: CASSLSFQETQYF.

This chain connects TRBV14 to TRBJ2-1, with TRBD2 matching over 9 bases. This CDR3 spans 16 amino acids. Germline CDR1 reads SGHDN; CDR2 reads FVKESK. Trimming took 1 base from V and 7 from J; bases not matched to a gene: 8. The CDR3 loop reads CASSQALAGGHNEQFF. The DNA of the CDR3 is TGTGCCAGCAGCCAAGCACTGGCGGGGGGGCATAATGAGCAGTTCTTC. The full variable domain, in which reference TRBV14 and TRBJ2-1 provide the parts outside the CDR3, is EAGVTQFPSHSVIEKGQTVTLRCDPISGHDNLYWYRRVMGKEIKFLLHFVKESKQDESGMPNNRFLAERTGGTYSTLKVQPAELEDSGVYFCASSQALAGGHNEQFFGPGTRLTVL.